A selection of T cell receptor beta chains follows, all from one sample in a study of blood T cell repertoires in COVID-19. Sequencing used immunoSEQ multiplex PCR; TCRdb keeps in-frame clones, though not all of them. The top ten clones hold 0.85% to 0.95% of a sample with around 250,000 clones, approximately 91% of them seen once. The sequenced sample consisted of peripheral blood. Receptor source: a middle-aged woman who had recovered from COVID-19. The CDR3 runs from the conserved cysteine through the conserved F or W.

CDR3 | V | length
CASSLTGTGGETQYF | TRBV5-1 | 15
CASCPPVQETQYF | TRBV28 | 13
CAWSVRLVGSYEQYF | TRBV30 | 15
CASSGGLHGTIYF | TRBV5-1 | 13
CASSSLGNSQETQYF | TRBV11-2 | 15
CASSLTGTGSGANVLTF | TRBV27 | 17
CATSPWTGEVDTQYF | TRBV15 | 15
CASSLVSAGEQFF | TRBV5-1 | 13
CASSSNLAGGHHEQFF | TRBV7-3 | 16
CASSPAGETEAFF | TRBV7-9 | 13
CASDSGSREEQFF | TRBV12-3/TRBV12-4 | 13
CASSFLGNTGELFF | TRBV7-2 | 14
CATSDPPGQGGEKLFF | TRBV24-1 | 16
CASSLGTGVYGYTF | TRBV28 | 14
CASSLRDRDEQYF | TRBV7-2 | 13
CASSQGVGGEQYF | TRBV3-1/TRBV3-2 | 13
CASSPGTDITDTQYF | TRBV28 | 15
CASSPVVAGDDEQFF | TRBV4-1 | 15
CASSPSSGANVLTF | TRBV7-9 | 14
CASSPTDRGYGYTF | TRBV4-1 | 14
CASSLADPGTSGEQYF | TRBV7-6 | 16
CASSLEIIGGGISREQFF | TRBV11-3 | 18
CATVGLAGGGEQYF | TRBV28 | 14